Below, 31 T cell receptor beta chains from the same sample are listed, as sequenced in a study of shared clonotypes between healthy human individuals. Clones were sequenced by immunoSEQ multiplex PCR, and TCRdb holds only the in-frame ones, with some missing. The sample lists some 2,000,000 clones, over 85% seen once, with around 0.13% in the top ten. Sequenced material: naive CD4+ T cells sorted from blood. Subset noted: CD45RA+ positively selected. All receptors derive from a man aged 18 to 29 in good health.

The rearrangement joins TRBV18 to TRBJ2-2; 12 nucleotides agree with TRBD2. Germline V gives CDR1 KGHSH, CDR2 LQKENI. V trimming: 3 bases; J trimming: 6 bases; junction bases outside the gene matches: 5. The CDR3 sequence is 16 residues long. The CDR3 coding sequence is TGTGCCAGCTCACCGCTAGCGGGGGGGCCATCCGGGGAGCTGTTTTTT. It yields the protein CASSPLAGGPSGELFF.

Remarks on this clone: Other DNA sequences from this sample encode an identical CDR3 as well. The J gene is TRBJ1-5, the V gene TRBV6-5, with D maybe TRBD1 (6 bases). V was cut by 6 bases and J by 4 bases, with 13 bases left in between. CDR3 length equals 14 residues. Germline V gene lookup returns CDR1 MNHEY and CDR2 SVGAGI. The CDR3 nucleotides read TGTGCCAGCAGCCGCGGGGGGCCTAATCAGCCCCAGCATTTT. This codes for CASSRGGPNQPQHF.

The chain joins TRBV7-2 to TRBJ2-1; D possibly corresponds to TRBD2 (6 bases). Germline CDR1 SGHTA, CDR2 FQGNSA. The V end was cut by 4 bases, the J end by 2 bases, with 12 bases between. The CDR3 has 15 residues. The CDR3 region is CASSSPGVTYNEQFF. CDR3 DNA sequence: TGTGCCAGCAGCTCCCCGGGAGTTACCTACAATGAGCAGTTCTTC.

In DNA form, the CDR3 reads TGCGCCAGCCGCCCACCTTGGACAGGACAAGAGACCCAGTACTTC. Its translation: CASRPPWTGQETQYF. The V gene is TRBV5-1, the J gene TRBJ2-5; 7 bases fit TRBD1. Trimming at V came to 7 bases and at J to 2 bases, leaving 11 bases not matched to a gene. From germline, CDR1 is SGHRS and CDR2 YFSETQ. This CDR3 is built from 15 residues.

The chain's CDR3 is CASIPSPGPRETQYF. DNA of the CDR3: TGCGCCAGCATCCCCTCGCCCGGTCCCCGGGAGACCCAGTACTTC. The J gene is TRBJ2-5, the V gene TRBV5-1; D is unclear. Germline CDR1 SGHRS, CDR2 YFSETQ. V was pared by 6 bases and J by 5 bases, with 20 bases between. The CDR3 contains 15 residues.

The rearrangement joins TRBV4-1 to TRBJ1-2; no clear D gene. The CDR3 spans 15 residues. Germline CDR1 MGHRA, CDR2 YSYEKL. Trimming cost V 1 base and J 0 bases, with 9 bases left between them. CDR3 residues: CASSQVTAANYGYTF. In DNA form, the CDR3 reads TGCGCCAGCAGCCAAGTGACGGCAGCTAACTATGGCTACACCTTC.

This sequence joins TRBV5-1 and TRBJ2-7, with 9 bases identical to TRBD1. Germline values: CDR1 SGHRS, CDR2 YFSETQ. The V and J ends lost 5 bases and 5 bases, in that order; junction bases with no gene match: 8. The CDR3 is 14 residues long. CDR3 in amino acids: CASSLGDRVNEQYF. As DNA, the CDR3 is TGCGCCAGCAGTTTAGGGGACAGGGTCAACGAGCAGTACTTC. Full variable domain (remainder filled in from reference TRBV5-1 and TRBJ2-7): KAGVTQTPRYLIKTRGQQVTLSCSPISGHRSVSWYQQTPGQGLQFLFEYFSETQRNKGNFPGRFSGRQFSNSRSEMNVSTLELGDSALYLCASSLGDRVNEQYFGPGTRLTVT.

This sequence joins TRBV5-1 and TRBJ2-6; D is undetermined. Trimming took 4 bases from V and 2 from J, leaving 13 bases between them. The CDR3 spans 16 residues. Germline lookup yields CDR1 SGHRS and CDR2 YFSETQ. The chain's CDR3 is CASSINAYTGANVLTF. CDR3 DNA: TGCGCCAGCAGCATAAATGCTTATACTGGGGCCAACGTCCTGACTTTC.

This clone has only one observation. A junction boundary mismatches the germline segment, possibly from a read error. J is TRBJ2-7 and V is TRBV6-1; 8 bases match TRBD1. The CDR3 runs to 11 residues. Per the germline V gene, CDR1 is MNHNS and CDR2 is SASEGT. The DNA of the CDR3 is TGTGCCAGCAGTGAACTGCCGGACAGGGCCTTC. Translated: CASSELPDRAF.

This clone was detected only once. The sample carries other DNA sequences with the same CDR3. The chain is built from TRBV18 and TRBJ2-1, with no clear D. The CDR3 totals 12 residues. Germline V CDR1 and CDR2: KGHSH, LQKENI. Trimming shortened V by 3 bases and J by 7 bases, and 7 bases separated the two germline ends. In nucleotides, the CDR3 is TGTGCCAGCTCACCGGGAAGTAATGAGCAGTTCTTC. Its translation: CASSPGSNEQFF.

The V call is TRBV14, the J call TRBJ2-6; no clear D gene. This CDR3 comprises 13 residues. Looked up from germline, CDR1 is SGHDN and CDR2 is FVKESK. Trimming shortened V by 6 bases and J by 2 bases, and 5 bases separated the two germline ends. The CDR3 spells CASSLPGANVLTF. DNA for the CDR3: TGTGCCAGCAGTCTACCTGGGGCCAACGTCCTGACTTTC. Filled out from reference TRBV14 and TRBJ2-6, the complete variable domain reads EAGVTQFPSHSVIEKGQTVTLRCDPISGHDNLYWYRRVMGKEIKFLLHFVKESKQDESGMPNNRFLAERTGGTYSTLKVQPAELEDSGVYFCASSLPGANVLTFGAGSRLTVL.

Concerning this clone itself: The sample carries other DNA sequences with the same CDR3. This chain joins TRBV11-2 and TRBJ2-7, with D perhaps matching TRBD1 or TRBD2 (5 bases each). V lost 1 base and J 2 bases, leaving 9 bases between the germline ends. The CDR3 spans 14 residues. The V gene's germline CDR1 is SGHAT and CDR2 FQNNGV. The CDR3: CASSLGGGTYEQYF. Here the CDR3 DNA reads TGTGCCAGCAGCTTAGGTGGGGGAACCTACGAGCAGTACTTC.

V is TRBV6-6 and J is TRBJ1-2; D ambiguous. This CDR3 is built from 13 residues. The V end was cut by 7 bases, the J end by 8 bases, with 17 bases between. Germline V gene data show CDR1 as MNHNY and CDR2 as SVGAGI (reference sequence). The CDR3 nucleotides read TGTGCCAGCACCTCTTTCTCAACCGCCGGCTACACCTTC. Its protein is CASTSFSTAGYTF.

This clone showed up just once. The chain joins TRBV5-1 to TRBJ2-7; the D is unclear. The V end was cut by 7 bases, the J end by 0 bases, with 14 bases between. Germline CDR1 is SGHRS and CDR2 is YFSETQ. CDR3 length: 14 amino acids. The CDR3, as DNA: TGCGCCAGCGCCTACCAGGCGAGCTCCTACGAGCAGTACTTC. Translation gives CASAYQASSYEQYF.

The V call is TRBV6-5, the J call TRBJ2-7, with D tentatively TRBD1 (5 bases). V lost 2 bases to trimming and J lost 3 bases, with 11 bases between them. Germline lookup yields CDR1 MNHEY and CDR2 SVGAGI. This CDR3 comprises 14 residues. The CDR3: CASSYGQGVYEQYF. As DNA, the CDR3 is TGTGCCAGCAGTTACGGGCAGGGCGTCTACGAGCAGTACTTC.

Remarks on this clone: This specimen includes other DNA sequences encoding the same CDR3. The chain carries TRBV18 and TRBJ1-5, with D unclear. CDR1 is KGHSH and CDR2 is LQKENI in the germline V gene. The CDR3 runs 13 residues. V shed 2 bases and J shed 7 bases, with 9 bases lying between them. This CDR3 is CASSPGLEQPQHF. In DNA form, the CDR3 reads TGTGCCAGCTCACCAGGTTTAGAACAGCCCCAGCATTTT.

This clone has only one observation. This chain joins TRBV28 and TRBJ1-5; D is ambiguous. V dropped 7 bases and J dropped 9 bases, with 19 bases sitting between them. Germline CDR1 is MDHEN and CDR2 is SYDVKM. This CDR3 spans 14 amino acids. CDR3 sequence (DNA): TGTGCCAGCATCACTTCCACGGGTTCTGCGCCCCAGCATTTT. This codes for CASITSTGSAPQHF.

The V gene is TRBV12-5, the J gene TRBJ2-2; 8 nucleotides match TRBD2. The CDR3 length is 15 residues. Germline lookup yields CDR1 LGHNT and CDR2 FRNRAP. Trimming removed 7 bases from V and 6 bases from J; junction bases left unmatched: 10. CDR3 residues: CASVIGAGVPGELFF. The CDR3 DNA reads as TGTGCTAGTGTAATTGGAGCGGGAGTCCCCGGGGAGCTGTTTTTT.

The gene calls are TRBV12-5 and TRBJ2-7, with 11 bases lining up with TRBD2. In germline, CDR1 is LGHNT, CDR2 FRNRAP. Unmatched junction bases numbered 5, after V lost 3 bases and J lost 4 bases. This CDR3 is built from 15 residues. The DNA for the CDR3 is TGTGCTAGTGGTTTACCGACTAGCGGGAAATACGAGCAGTACTTC. Translating gives CASGLPTSGKYEQYF.

CDR3: CASSPDSNSPLHF. The CDR3 coding sequence is TGCGCCAGCAGCCCCGACAGCAATTCACCCCTCCACTTT. The chain recombines TRBV5-1 with TRBJ1-6; D is perhaps TRBD1 (5 bases). The V end lost 4 bases, the J end lost 7 bases, and 9 bases lay between the germline ends. The CDR3 covers 13 residues. Germline CDR1 SGHRS, CDR2 YFSETQ.

The genes are TRBV10-3 and TRBJ2-3, with TRBD2 matching over 12 bases. The junction had 8 bases not matched to a gene; V was cut back by 3 bases and J by 1 base. There are 18 residues in the CDR3. Germline loops: CDR1 ENHRY, CDR2 SYGVKD. For the CDR3, the DNA is TGTGCCATCAGTGACCCTCTAGCGGGAGGGCCTGGCACAGATACGCAGTATTTT. It is translated as CAISDPLAGGPGTDTQYF.

V usage is TRBV25-1 and J usage is TRBJ1-2, with TRBD1 identical over 7 bases. The CDR3 extends over 18 amino acids. The ends lost 5 bases at V and 4 bases at J; junction bases unmatched: 19. Germline-derived CDR1 and CDR2 are MGHDK and SYGVNS. This chain's CDR3 is CASSPVGGQPNGGYGYTF. Here the CDR3 DNA reads TGTGCCAGCAGTCCCGTGGGGGGACAGCCCAATGGAGGCTATGGCTACACCTTC.

This chain links TRBV7-9 with TRBJ2-2; the D gene could be TRBD1 or TRBD2 (5 bases each). Germline V gene sequence: CDR1 SEHNR, CDR2 FQNEAQ (reference sequence). Between the trimmed V and J ends, which lost 3 bases and 5 bases, there was a span of 13 bases. CDR3 length equals 15 residues. The CDR3 sequence: CASSLGPTETGELFF. The CDR3 DNA is TGTGCCAGCAGCTTGGGACCGACCGAAACCGGGGAGCTGTTTTTT.

Comment on this clone: Other DNA sequences in this specimen translate into the identical CDR3. The V call is TRBV10-3, the J call TRBJ2-5; 7 bases are a match to TRBD2. Germline CDR1 is ENHRY and CDR2 is SYGVKD. This CDR3 has 13 amino acids. V trimming: 6 bases; J trimming: 2 bases; junction bases outside the gene matches: 3. This chain's CDR3 is CAISAGEQETQYF. The DNA of the CDR3 is TGTGCCATCAGCGCGGGAGAACAAGAGACCCAGTACTTC.

The CDR3 here is CATSSPSERLNTEAFF. DNA of the CDR3: TGTGCCACCAGCAGTCCGAGTGAAAGATTAAACACTGAAGCTTTCTTT. This chain joins TRBV15 and TRBJ1-1; no firm D call. The germline CDR1 and CDR2 sequences are LNHNV and YYDKDF (reference sequence). V dropped 3 bases and J dropped 2 bases, with 16 bases sitting between them. The CDR3 is 16 residues long.

This clone showed up just a few times. This same CDR3 is encoded by further DNA sequences in the sample. This chain uses TRBV28 with TRBJ1-3; a possible D gene is TRBD1 (5 bases). The CDR3 totals 15 residues. CDR1 and CDR2 (germline): MDHEN, SYDVKM. Deletions cut 2 bases from V and 3 bases from J, with 11 bases between. The CDR3 is CASSLNRRDGNTIYF. The CDR3 DNA is TGTGCCAGCAGTTTAAACAGGAGGGATGGAAACACCATATATTTT.

Note on this clone: The same CDR3 can be traced to other DNA sequences in this sample. This sequence joins TRBV7-9 and TRBJ1-3; D not certain. Trimming took off 4 bases at V and 1 base at J, with 8 bases between the two ends. In germline, CDR1 is SEHNR, CDR2 FQNEAQ (reference sequence). CDR3 length: 14 residues. The CDR3: CASSSSGSGNTIYF. CDR3 DNA: TGTGCCAGCAGCTCTTCCGGGTCTGGAAACACCATATATTTT.

This sequence joins TRBV2 and TRBJ2-1; weak D call: TRBD1 (6 bases). CDR3 length equals 17 residues. Germline V gene sequence: CDR1 SNHLY, CDR2 FYNNEI. The V gene lost 6 bases and the J gene lost 5 bases, with 23 bases spanning the gap. This chain's CDR3 is CASSLGRDTYTDNEQFF. DNA of the CDR3: TGTGCCAGCAGCCTCGGAAGGGACACCTATACGGACAATGAGCAGTTCTTC.

The chain is built from TRBV29-1 and TRBJ1-2; D remains ambiguous. V was pared by 7 bases and J by 0 bases, with 12 bases between. The CDR3 sequence is 13 residues long. Germline CDR1 is SQVTM and CDR2 is ANQGSEA. CDR3 region: CSAPDWSNYGYTF. As DNA, the CDR3 is TGCAGCGCGCCGGACTGGTCTAACTATGGCTACACCTTC. The full variable domain, in which reference TRBV29-1 and TRBJ1-2 provide the parts outside the CDR3, is SAVISQKPSRDICQRGTSLTIQCQVDSQVTMMFWYRQQPGQSLTLIATANQGSEATYESGFVIDKFPISRPNLTFSTLTVSNMSPEDSSIYLCSAPDWSNYGYTFGSGTRLTVV.

The chain links TRBV9 to TRBJ2-3; maybe TRBD2 (6 bases). CDR1 is SGDLS, CDR2 YYNGEE, per germline. The V end lost 3 bases, the J end lost 2 bases, and 16 bases lay between the germline ends. The CDR3 totals 16 residues. CDR3 protein: CASSEQAGPFTDTQYF. The CDR3 DNA reads as TGTGCCAGCAGCGAGCAAGCGGGCCCCTTCACAGATACGCAGTATTTT. The full variable domain, in which reference TRBV9 and TRBJ2-3 provide the parts outside the CDR3, is DSGVTQTPKHLITATGQRVTLRCSPRSGDLSVYWYQQSLDQGLQFLIQYYNGEERAKGNILERFSAQQFPDLHSELNLSSLELGDSALYFCASSEQAGPFTDTQYFGPGTRLTVL.

The gene calls are TRBV12-5 and TRBJ2-3, with D tentatively TRBD1 or TRBD2 (5 bases each). V was pared by 2 bases and J by 2 bases, with 17 bases between. The CDR3 is made up of 17 amino acids. The germline gives CDR1 LGHNT, CDR2 FRNRAP. The CDR3 DNA sequence: TGTGCTAGTGGTTTGCCAACCCGGGGACCCCACACAGATACGCAGTATTTT. It yields the protein CASGLPTRGPHTDTQYF.